The 4 T cell receptor beta chains below all came from one sample that was sequenced in a study of control samples from healthy donors and cancer patients. The data were produced by immunoSEQ multiplex PCR, yet TCRdb's version contains in-frame clones alone and is incomplete. Of approximately 150,000 clones listed, around 94% were seen once; the top ten hold 12% to 15%. The sample consisted of PBMCs. The receptors originated from a man aged 60-69 years with colorectal cancer.

The chain is built from TRBV6-5 and TRBJ1-1; weak D call: TRBD1 (5 bases). In germline, CDR1 is MNHEY, CDR2 SVGAGI. Trimming took 0 bases from V and 3 from J, leaving 11 bases between them. The CDR3 extends over 15 amino acids. Written as DNA, the CDR3 is TGTGCCAGCAGTTACTCGATTCAGGGTGACACTGAAGCTTTCTTT. It is translated as CASSYSIQGDTEAFF.

V is TRBV19 and J is TRBJ1-2, with 7 bases lining up with TRBD1. Germline V gives CDR1 LNHDA, CDR2 SQIVND (reference sequence). The CDR3 runs 15 residues. The junction had 10 bases not matched to a gene; V was cut back by 5 bases and J by 4 bases. This chain's CDR3 is CASSPGTEQAYGYTF. CDR3 nucleotides: TGTGCCAGTAGTCCGGGGACAGAGCAGGCCTATGGCTACACCTTC.

The chain is built from TRBV28 and TRBJ2-7; D uncertain. V lost 2 bases to trimming and J lost 3 bases, with 11 bases between them. The CDR3 loop spans 14 amino acids. CDR1 is MDHEN, CDR2 SYDVKM, per germline. The CDR3 spells CASSLMVTSYEQYF. The CDR3 coding sequence is TGTGCCAGCAGTTTAATGGTCACGAGCTACGAGCAGTACTTC.

The gene calls are TRBV12-2 and TRBJ2-3; no DNA check was done on the table's D call, TRBD2. TRBV12-2 is an annotated pseudogene. The CDR3 loop spans 16 amino acids. The CDR3, as DNA: TGTGCAAGTCGCCAGAGACTAGCGGGGGACCCAGATACGCAGTATTTT. Translated: CASRQRLAGDPDTQYF.